The 8 T cell receptor beta chains below all came from one sample that was sequenced in a study of blood T cell repertoires in COVID-19. Produced via immunoSEQ multiplex PCR; TCRdb's table is partial and in-frame only. The sample has more than 300,000 clones; 87% are singletons. The sequenced sample was peripheral blood. All receptors come from a woman aged 50 to 60 with COVID-19, enrolled during active disease.

The genes are TRBV19 and TRBJ2-7, with TRBD2 identical over 11 bases. The CDR3 sequence is 13 residues long. J gave up 6 bases and V 4 bases, and 2 bases lay outside the gene matches. Germline CDR1 LNHDA, CDR2 SQIVND (reference sequence). CDR3 sequence: CASSTTSGIEQYF. In nucleotides, the CDR3 is TGTGCCAGTAGTACGACTAGCGGGATCGAGCAGTACTTC. The complete variable domain, with remaining parts taken from reference TRBV19 and TRBJ2-7, reads DGGITQSPKYLFRKEGQNVTLSCEQNLNHDAMYWYRQDPGQGLRLIYYSQIVNDFQKGDIAEGYSVSREKKESFPLTVTSAQKNPTAFYLCASSTTSGIEQYFGPGTRLTVT.

This sequence joins TRBV5-8 and TRBJ1-6; the match to TRBD1 covers 9 bases. Trimming removed 1 base from V and 7 bases from J; junction bases left unmatched: 0. Per the germline V gene, CDR1 is SGHTS and CDR2 is YDEGEE. The CDR3 is 14 residues long. The CDR3 here is CASSLTGGNSPLHF. For the CDR3, the DNA is TGTGCCAGCAGCTTGACAGGGGGCAATTCACCCCTCCACTTT. The variable domain in full, with the rest retrieved from reference TRBV5-8 and TRBJ1-6, is EAGVTQSPTHLIKTRGQQATLRCSPISGHTSVYWYQQALGLGLQFLLWYDEGEERNRGNFPPRFSGRQFPNYSSELNVNALELEDSALYLCASSLTGGNSPLHFGNGTRLTVT.

The rearrangement links TRBV18 to TRBJ2-7; 7 nucleotides align to TRBD1. Trimming at V came to 0 bases and at J to 2 bases, leaving 7 bases not matched to a gene. The V gene's germline CDR1 is KGHSH and CDR2 LQKENI. The CDR3 has 16 residues. The CDR3 DNA reads as TGTGCCAGCTCACCACCTGACTCGACAGGGACCTACGAGCAGTACTTC. Protein product: CASSPPDSTGTYEQYF.

The chain has TRBV10-3 and TRBJ2-3; TRBD1 matches at 7 bases. Germline CDR1 ENHRY, CDR2 SYGVKD. This CDR3 is built from 14 residues. V lost 9 bases to trimming and J lost 3 bases; unmatched junction nucleotides: 9. CDR3 sequence: CAMALRQGTDTQYF. DNA of the CDR3: TGTGCCATGGCACTACGACAGGGAACAGATACGCAGTATTTT.

The chain is built from TRBV3-1 (or the pseudogene TRBV3-2) and TRBJ1-2; D gene uncertain. Germline assignment: CDR1 LGHDT and CDR2 YNNKEL (reference sequence). CDR3 length equals 12 residues. The V end was cut by 6 bases, the J end by 4 bases, with 9 bases between. CDR3 nucleotide sequence: TGTGCCAGCAGTCCGGGTGGCTATGGCTACACCTTC. The encoded protein is CASSPGGYGYTF.

The J gene is TRBJ2-7, the V gene TRBV7-9; 7 bases map to TRBD1. Trimming at V came to 7 bases and at J to 5 bases, leaving 11 bases not matched to a gene. From germline, CDR1 is SEHNR and CDR2 FQNEAQ (reference sequence). The length of the CDR3 is 14 residues. CDR3 nucleotide sequence: TGTGCCAGCACCTTGACAGGGAGCGGCAACGAGCAGTACTTC. Residues: CASTLTGSGNEQYF.

The rearrangement uses TRBV9 and TRBJ2-5; D ambiguous. The CDR3 covers 16 residues. V was shortened by 0 bases and J by 2 bases, with 14 bases between the two germline ends. Per the germline V gene, CDR1 is SGDLS and CDR2 is YYNGEE. DNA of the CDR3: TGTGCCAGCAGCGTAGCCAAGACGAGGAGTCAAGAGACCCAGTACTTC. This gives the protein CASSVAKTRSQETQYF.

The sample holds one count of this clone. The chain carries TRBV5-1 and TRBJ2-1, with D tentatively TRBD1 (5 bases). This CDR3 is built from 15 residues. CDR1 is SGHRS and CDR2 is YFSETQ in the germline V gene. V gave up 0 bases and J gave up 8 bases, with 15 bases separating them. The CDR3 DNA follows: TGCGCCAGCAGCTTGGCCCAGGGCCGAGGCGATGAGCAGTTCTTC. This codes for CASSLAQGRGDEQFF.